This entry lists 27 T cell receptor beta chains sequenced from one sample in a study of T-cell memory formation after mild COVID-19. TCRdb independently ran MiXCR on the 5' RACE reads; one entry per CDR3 protein. The sample holds 98,000 or so distinct CDR3 sequences; 15% to 20% are singletons and the top ten take less than 6%. Specimen: PBMCs or a T cell subset sorted from them (not recorded which). Receptors originate from a man aged 18 to 30 who had mild COVID-19 (a few samples of this study predate the infection). Cell type and time point are not known.

The V and J genes are TRBV12-3 or TRBV12-4 and TRBJ1-3, with D possibly matching TRBD1 (6 bases). CDR3 length equals 16 residues. Trimming left V 1 base short and J 3 bases short, with 13 bases between. The CDR3 protein is CASSLVGQRSGNTIYF. The CDR3 region has the DNA TGTGCCAGCAGTTTAGTGGGACAAAGAAGTGGAAACACCATATATTTT.

The table lists this clonotype with many counts. The chain has TRBV5-1 and TRBJ2-1, with D unclear. V was clipped by 0 bases and J by 5 bases, with 0 bases between them. CDR3 length: 11 residues. CDR1 SGHRS and CDR2 YFSETQ come from the germline V gene. CDR3 DNA: TGCGCCAGCAGCTTGGACAATGAGCAGTTCTTC. This sequence encodes CASSLDNEQFF.

The chain recombines TRBV12-3 or TRBV12-4 with TRBJ2-7; perhaps D is TRBD1 or TRBD2 (5 bases each). Between the trimmed V and J ends, which lost 6 bases and 0 bases, there was a span of 12 bases. The CDR3 sequence is 14 residues long. The CDR3, as DNA: TGTGCCAGCAGGGCCGGGACGAGCTCCTACGAGCAGTACTTC. This sequence encodes CASRAGTSSYEQYF.

The chain has TRBV29-1 and TRBJ1-1, with D possibly TRBD1 on 5 matching bases. Trimming took 7 bases from V and 1 from J, leaving 13 bases between them. This CDR3 comprises 13 residues. CDR1 SQVTM and CDR2 ANQGSEA come from the germline V gene. CDR3 in DNA: TGCAGCGGTTACAGGTACGAGAACACTGAAGCTTTCTTT. It encodes CSGYRYENTEAFF.

V is TRBV2 and J is TRBJ2-3; D is ambiguous. V shed 8 bases and J shed 10 bases, with 13 bases lying between them. The CDR3 has 11 residues. CDR1 and CDR2 (germline): SNHLY, FYNNEI. The CDR3 region is CASVLGKAQYF. DNA for the CDR3: TGTGCCAGCGTCCTGGGGAAGGCGCAGTATTTT.

Ten or more counts support this clonotype. The chain is built from TRBV18 and TRBJ2-5; 8 bases fit TRBD2. V lost 2 bases to trimming and J lost 4 bases; unmatched junction nucleotides: 3. The CDR3 covers 14 residues. Per the germline V gene, CDR1 is KGHSH and CDR2 is LQKENI. CDR3 sequence (DNA): TGTGCCAGCTCACCAGGAAGCGGGAGAGAGACCCAGTACTTC. Its protein is CASSPGSGRETQYF.

The CDR3 DNA is TGTGCCAGCAGGAGTACAGGGATTTACGAGACCCAGTACTTC. It translates to CASRSTGIYETQYF. The rearrangement uses TRBV6-5 and TRBJ2-5; tentatively, D is TRBD1 (6 bases). The CDR3 runs to 14 residues. Germline V gene sequence: CDR1 MNHEY, CDR2 SVGAGI. V dropped 6 bases and J dropped 5 bases, with 16 bases sitting between them.

This clonotype was counted only a few times. This chain joins TRBV20-1 and TRBJ1-6; possibly TRBD1 for D (5 bases). CDR3 size: 13 residues. Germline loops: CDR1 DFQATT, CDR2 SNEGSKA (reference sequence). Trimming cost V 3 bases and J 7 bases, with 10 bases left between them. CDR3 in amino acids: CSASGTSNSPLHF. The CDR3 nucleotides are TGCAGTGCTAGCGGGACCTCCAATTCACCCCTCCACTTT.

This clonotype was seen only a few times. The chain combines TRBV12-3 or TRBV12-4 with TRBJ2-1, with 12 bases fitting TRBD2. The V segment lost 5 bases and the J segment 9 bases; nucleotides outside the gene matches: 14. The CDR3 loop spans 17 amino acids. CDR3 residues: CASSPNGLAGRRGEQFF. In DNA, the CDR3 is TGTGCCAGCAGTCCGAACGGACTAGCGGGGAGAAGAGGTGAGCAGTTCTTC.

This clonotype was observed many times. The genes are TRBV6-5 and TRBJ2-2; 7 nucleotides line up with TRBD2. The V segment lost 6 bases and the J segment 0 bases; nucleotides outside the gene matches: 7. The V gene's germline CDR1 is MNHEY and CDR2 SVGAGI. The length of the CDR3 is 16 residues. CDR3 DNA sequence: TGTGCCAGCAGCCGAAACCTAGCGGCGAACACCGGGGAGCTGTTTTTT. Its translation is CASSRNLAANTGELFF.

The table lists this clonotype with many counts. At one end the junction does not follow the germline gene, possibly because of a read error. This rearrangement joins TRBV5-1 to TRBJ2-5, with D unresolved. CDR1 SGHRS and CDR2 YFSETQ come from the germline V gene. The CDR3 is 13 residues long. CDR3 in amino acids: CASSFGPQGTQYF. The CDR3 DNA follows: TGCGCCAGCAGCTTCGGCCCCCAAGGGACCCAGTACTTC.

This chain uses TRBV5-1 with TRBJ2-2, with D possibly matching TRBD1 (6 bases). Germline V gene data show CDR1 as SGHRS and CDR2 as YFSETQ. V was pared by 4 bases and J by 0 bases, with 10 bases between. The CDR3 covers 15 residues. The CDR3 is CASSMDSPNTGELFF. The CDR3 DNA reads TGCGCCAGCAGCATGGACAGTCCGAACACCGGGGAGCTGTTTTTT.

This clonotype was seen only a few times. This rearrangement joins TRBV7-2 to TRBJ1-5; tentatively, D is TRBD1 (5 bases). Germline CDR1 and CDR2: SGHTA and FQGNSA. The CDR3 loop spans 14 amino acids. With 3 bases removed from V and 5 bases from J, the gap between germline ends came to 11 bases. The CDR3 sequence is CASSLMGGHQPQHF. CDR3 nucleotides: TGTGCCAGCAGCTTGATGGGGGGTCATCAGCCCCAGCATTTT.

V usage is TRBV6-1 and J usage is TRBJ2-7; TRBD1 might be the D (6 bases). The germline V gene has CDR1 MNHNS and CDR2 SASEGT. The CDR3 sequence is 12 residues long. V was trimmed by 6 bases and J by 2 bases, leaving 8 bases between them. The CDR3 spells CASSQGTYEQYF. The CDR3 region has the DNA TGTGCCAGCAGCCAGGGGACCTACGAGCAGTACTTC.

The CDR3 DNA reads TGTGCCAGCTCACCGAATTCAGTAGATACGCAGTATTTT. Amino acids: CASSPNSVDTQYF. The chain uses TRBV18 and TRBJ2-3; D is uncertain. This CDR3 has 13 amino acids. Per germline, CDR1 KGHSH and CDR2 LQKENI. Trimming stripped 3 bases from V and 5 bases from J, with 9 bases between.

This clonotype has only a few counts. The CDR3 nucleotides read TGTGCCAGCAGTGAATATCAGACCCAGTACTTC. It translates to CASSEYQTQYF. The genes are TRBV25-1 and TRBJ2-5; D call uncertain. CDR1 is MGHDK, CDR2 SYGVNS, per germline. The germline V and J ends were trimmed by 0 bases and 6 bases, with 2 bases remaining between them. The CDR3 runs 11 residues.

This clonotype occurred many times. V usage is TRBV2 and J usage is TRBJ1-4; TRBD1 aligns across 9 bases. CDR3 size: 15 residues. With V trimmed by 4 bases and J by 7 bases, 7 bases remained unmatched. Germline CDR1 reads SNHLY; CDR2 reads FYNNEI. The CDR3 nucleotides are TGTGCCAGCAGTGCTGAGGGGACAGGGAGTGAAAAACTGTTTTTT. Translation: CASSAEGTGSEKLFF.

The gene calls are TRBV28 and TRBJ2-1; D perhaps matches TRBD1 (6 bases). CDR3 length equals 12 residues. V was cut by 11 bases and J by 2 bases, with 10 bases left in between. Germline CDR1 and CDR2: MDHEN and SYDVKM. DNA for the CDR3: TGTGCCTCGGACAGTACCTACAATGAGCAGTTCTTC. It is translated as CASDSTYNEQFF.

This clonotype was observed a handful of times. The V gene is TRBV12-3 or TRBV12-4, the J gene TRBJ1-1; D is unresolved. The CDR3 extends over 13 amino acids. Trimming left V 2 bases short and J 3 bases short, with 7 bases between. The CDR3 DNA reads TGTGCCAGCAGTTTAAGGTGGGACACTGAAGCTTTCTTT. Residues: CASSLRWDTEAFF.

This clonotype came up many times. The J gene is TRBJ2-7, the V gene TRBV5-1; TRBD1 might be the D (5 bases). CDR1 is SGHRS, CDR2 YFSETQ, per germline. The V end was cut by 4 bases, the J end by 7 bases, with 15 bases between. The CDR3 consists of 13 residues. The CDR3 loop is CASSPPPGREQYF. DNA for the CDR3: TGCGCCAGCAGCCCCCCACCAGGGCGGGAGCAGTACTTC. The whole variable domain, filled in from reference TRBV5-1 and TRBJ2-7, reads KAGVTQTPRYLIKTRGQQVTLSCSPISGHRSVSWYQQTPGQGLQFLFEYFSETQRNKGNFPGRFSGRQFSNSRSEMNVSTLELGDSALYLCASSPPPGREQYFGPGTRLTVT.

The chain has TRBV28 and TRBJ2-5; the D gene is possibly TRBD1 (5 bases). Germline V gene sequence: CDR1 MDHEN, CDR2 SYDVKM. Trimming took 5 bases from V and 3 from J, leaving 10 bases between them. CDR3 size: 13 residues. CDR3 coding DNA: TGTGCCAGCAGTCGGAAGACAGAAGAGACCCAGTACTTC. Its translation: CASSRKTEETQYF.

A few counts support this clonotype. This chain links TRBV5-1 with TRBJ2-5; D possibly uses TRBD1 or TRBD2 (5 bases each). V was cut by 2 bases and J by 5 bases, with 10 bases left in between. The CDR3 is made up of 13 amino acids. Per the germline V gene, CDR1 is SGHRS and CDR2 is YFSETQ. In DNA, the CDR3 is TGCGCCAGCAGCTTAGGGGACCGGGAGACCCAGTACTTC. This translates into CASSLGDRETQYF.

This clonotype was recorded a few times. The chain uses TRBV7-8 and TRBJ1-1, with D tentatively TRBD1 (6 bases). CDR3 size: 15 residues. Germline CDR1 SGHVS, CDR2 FQNEAQ. The V end was cut by 3 bases, the J end by 4 bases, with 15 bases between. This CDR3 is CASSFSGGWGTEAFF. CDR3 sequence (DNA): TGTGCCAGCAGCTTTTCCGGGGGCTGGGGCACTGAAGCTTTCTTT.

CDR3 protein: CASSRGDRDYEQYV. CDR3 bases: TGCGCCAGCAGCCGAGGCGACAGGGACTACGAGCAGTACGTC. V is TRBV5-1 and J is TRBJ2-7; 7 bases fit TRBD1. Looked up from germline, CDR1 is SGHRS and CDR2 is YFSETQ. The CDR3 loop spans 14 amino acids. V was pared by 4 bases and J by 3 bases, with 7 bases of the junction left unmatched.

CDR3 DNA: TGCGCCAGCAGCCAAGGGGGGGGGAGCGAGCAGTTCTTC. Translating gives CASSQGGGSEQFF. V is TRBV5-1 and J is TRBJ2-1; weak D call: TRBD2 (7 bases). Per germline, CDR1 SGHRS and CDR2 YFSETQ. The CDR3 consists of 13 residues. Trimming left V 4 bases short and J 10 bases short, with 15 bases between.

In its sample, this clonotype was seen many times. Its ends do not fully match the called genes, so a read error is possible. V is TRBV7-2 and J is TRBJ2-4, with D uncertain. This CDR3 has 12 residues. Germline CDR1 reads SGHTA; CDR2 reads FQGNSA. The CDR3 region is CASSFPPGHFDF. For the CDR3, the DNA is TGTGCCAGCAGCTTCCCACCGGGTCATTTTGACTTC.

This chain connects TRBV20-1 to TRBJ2-1; 7 bases are shared with TRBD1. V trimming: 0 bases; J trimming: 6 bases; junction bases outside the gene matches: 2. This CDR3 comprises 13 residues. The V gene's germline CDR1 is DFQATT and CDR2 SNEGSKA (reference sequence). DNA for the CDR3: TGCAGTGCTAGAGATACAGGGGTCAATGAGCAGTTCTTC. Translated, it gives CSARDTGVNEQFF.